The source of this T cell receptor beta chain is a study of shared clonotypes between healthy human individuals. Points from the study as a whole: Several donors shared about 5% of their naive CD4 clonotypes.

Sequencing was performed with immunoSEQ multiplex PCR; in TCRdb, only in-frame clones are kept and a portion is missing. The sample lists a few million clones; around 90% were seen once. For this clone: Antigen unknown.

V was trimmed by 5 bases and J by 1 base, leaving 24 bases between them. CDR1 SEHNR and CDR2 FQNEAQ come from the germline V gene (reference sequence). The CDR3 is made up of 19 amino acids. The V and J genes are TRBV7-9 and TRBJ2-4, with D perhaps being TRBD1 or TRBD2 (5 bases each). This receptor was identified in a man aged 18 to 29 in good health. Sequencing used naive CD4+ T cells sorted from blood. Subset indicated: CD45RA+ positively selected. The CDR3 DNA follows: TGTGCCAGCAGCAGAGGTGGGACCCAGCAGGGTTGGGCCAAAAACATTCAGTACTTC. This translates into CASSRGGTQQGWAKNIQYF.